This T cell receptor (beta chain) was documented in a study of molecular identifiers for immune sequencing clone quantification. Study-level points and caveats: Under 1% of molecules in naive cells, but over 97% of effector molecules, belonged to clones above 20 RNA copies.

V shed 3 bases and J 2 bases; nucleotides not matched to a gene: 10. Per germline, CDR1 SEHNR and CDR2 FQNEAQ (reference sequence). This CDR3 comprises 18 residues. On this clonotype: Its specificity is not known.

As previously described, bulk TCR libraries were made using listed TCR primers. One entry per CDR3 protein, called by TCRdb with MiXCR from the PCR reads. The sample shows roughly 100,000 distinct CDR3 sequences, less than 35% of them seen only once. Sequencing was done on a sample of naive CD8+ T cells from blood, with Jurkat cell RNA spiked in. Subset defined: FACS-sorted CD8+CD4-CCR7+CD45RA+ naive T cells. The rearrangement links TRBV7-9 to TRBJ2-3, with 11 bases aligning to TRBD2. This TCR derives from a human donor in good health. Some libraries in this study had Jurkat cell RNA spiked in. CDR3 in amino acids: CASSFSVLAGEYTDTQYF. DNA of the CDR3: TGTGCCAGCAGCTTCTCAGTACTAGCGGGAGAATACACAGATACGCAGTATTTT.